This T cell receptor (beta chain) derives from a study of post-analysis software for immune sequencing data. Study information: Multiple sclerosis in the patients followed relapsing-remitting, secondary progressive and progressive-relapsing courses.

Regarding the study as a whole: Diversity measured as normalized Chao1 was significantly lower in multiple sclerosis patients than in controls. With F measure, samples from one preparation batch clustered together strongly. Patients carried several TRBV segments more frequently than controls did, and TRBV5-6, TRBV5-1 and TRBV20-1 were among them.

Germline V gene data show CDR1 as SGHRS and CDR2 as YFSETQ. This CDR3 is built from 13 residues. The V gene lost 0 bases and the J gene lost 10 bases, with 10 bases spanning the gap. Points on this clonotype: No antigen is known for it.

Built from TCR beta cDNA, the libraries had unique molecular identifiers in them. TCRdb recomputed calls from the PCR reads with MiXCR, one row per CDR3 protein. The table records 750,000 to 950,000 distinct CDR3 sequences, approximately 53% of them present only once. Sequencing input: blood. The chain carries TRBV5-1 and TRBJ1-4; TRBD1 is a possible D gene (5 bases). This TCR came from a girl aged 5-17 years with multiple sclerosis. The CDR3 spells CASSLGGTGKLFF. The CDR3 nucleotides read TGCGCCAGCAGCTTGGGGGGGACGGGAAAACTGTTTTTT. Full variable domain (outside the CDR3, taken from reference TRBV5-1 and TRBJ1-4): KAGVTQTPRYLIKTRGQQVTLSCSPISGHRSVSWYQQTPGQGLQFLFEYFSETQRNKGNFPGRFSGRQFSNSRSEMNVSTLELGDSALYLCASSLGGTGKLFFGSGTQLSVL.